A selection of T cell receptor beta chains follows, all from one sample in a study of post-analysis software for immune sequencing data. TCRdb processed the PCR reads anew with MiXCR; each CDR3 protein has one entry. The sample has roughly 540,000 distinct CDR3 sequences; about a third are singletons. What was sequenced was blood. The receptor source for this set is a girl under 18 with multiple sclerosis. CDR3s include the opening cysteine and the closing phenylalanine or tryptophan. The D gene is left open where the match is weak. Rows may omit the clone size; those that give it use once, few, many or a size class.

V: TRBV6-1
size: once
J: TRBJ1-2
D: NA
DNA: TGTGCCAGCAGGGATGACGGCTTAATCTATGGCTACACCTTC
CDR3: CASRDDGLIYGYTF

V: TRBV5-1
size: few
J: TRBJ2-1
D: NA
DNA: TGCGCCAGCAGCTTGGAGCCCCTCGTCAATGAGCAGTTCTTC
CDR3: CASSLEPLVNEQFF

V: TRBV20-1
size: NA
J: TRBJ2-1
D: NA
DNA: TGCAGTGCTAGCGCAACAGGGACCAATGAGCAGTTCTTC
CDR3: CSASATGTNEQFF

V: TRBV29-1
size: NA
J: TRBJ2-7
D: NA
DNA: TGCAGCGTTCGCGGTCCGGGAGAGGACTTAGCATCATACGAGCAGTACTTC
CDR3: CSVRGPGEDLASYEQYF

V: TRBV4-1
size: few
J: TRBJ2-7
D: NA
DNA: TGCGCCAGCAGCCAAATCTTCTCGGGGAACCCCTACGAGCAGTACTTC
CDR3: CASSQIFSGNPYEQYF

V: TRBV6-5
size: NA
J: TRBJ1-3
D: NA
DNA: TGTGCCAGCAGCTCGTGGCGTCACGCTGGAAACACCATATATTTT
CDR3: CASSSWRHAGNTIYF

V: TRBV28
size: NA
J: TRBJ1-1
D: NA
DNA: TGTGCCAGCAGCCCTGGGGGTCAGATGAACACTGAAGCTTTCTTT
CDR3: CASSPGGQMNTEAFF

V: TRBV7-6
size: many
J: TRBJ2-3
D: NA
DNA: TGTGCCAGCAATGTGCGGGGAGCGGGCACAGATACGCAGTATTTT
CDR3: CASNVRGAGTDTQYF

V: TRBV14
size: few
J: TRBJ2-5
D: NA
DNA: TGTGCCAGCAGCCAAGGACAGGCTCCGGAGACCCAGTACTTC
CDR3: CASSQGQAPETQYF

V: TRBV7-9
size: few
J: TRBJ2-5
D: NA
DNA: TGTGCCAGCAGCCATTACAGACAAGAGACCCAGTACTTC
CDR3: CASSHYRQETQYF

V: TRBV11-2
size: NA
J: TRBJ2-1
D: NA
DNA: TGCGTCAGCAGCTTAGGAAAAAGCGGGCCCTCCTACAATGAGCAGTTCTTC
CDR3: CVSSLGKSGPSYNEQFF

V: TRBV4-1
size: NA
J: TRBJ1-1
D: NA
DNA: TGCGCCAGCAGCGGGACTGAAGCTTTCTTT
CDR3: CASSGTEAFF

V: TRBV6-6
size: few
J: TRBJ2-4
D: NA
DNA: TGTGCCAGCAGTCGAGCAGTAGCCAAAAACATTCAGTACTTC
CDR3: CASSRAVAKNIQYF

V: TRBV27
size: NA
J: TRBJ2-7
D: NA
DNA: TGTGCCAGCAGTTTAGATGGCAGGTACTCCTACGAGCAGTACTTC
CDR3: CASSLDGRYSYEQYF

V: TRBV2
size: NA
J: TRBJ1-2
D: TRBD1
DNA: TGTGCCAGCAGTGGTCCGGGACAGCTCGAAGGTAGCTATGGCTACACCTTC
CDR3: CASSGPGQLEGSYGYTF

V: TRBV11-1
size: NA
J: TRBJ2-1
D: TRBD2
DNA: TGTGCCTGCACCAATCTAGCGGGGGGGCCTTCCAATGAGCAGTTCTTC
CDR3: CACTNLAGGPSNEQFF

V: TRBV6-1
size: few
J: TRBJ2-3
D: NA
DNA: TGTGCCAGCATTAAAGATACGCAGTATTTT
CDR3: CASIKDTQYF

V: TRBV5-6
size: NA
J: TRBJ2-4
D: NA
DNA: TGTGCCAGCAGCTCTGCCCCCGGAAACATTCAGTACTTC
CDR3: CASSSAPGNIQYF

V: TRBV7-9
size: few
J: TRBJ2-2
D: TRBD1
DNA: TGTGCCAGCAGCTTACCCTTCACAGGGGCGAGCACCGGGGAGCTGTTTTTT
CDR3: CASSLPFTGASTGELFF

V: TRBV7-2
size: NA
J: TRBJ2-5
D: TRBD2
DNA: TGTGCCAGCAGCTTAGGCCTTTTAGCGGGGGGACTGGAGACCCAGTACTTC
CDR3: CASSLGLLAGGLETQYF

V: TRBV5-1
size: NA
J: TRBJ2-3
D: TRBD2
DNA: TGCGCCAGCAGCCAGGCGGGGGTCCCCACAGATACGCAGTATTTT
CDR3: CASSQAGVPTDTQYF

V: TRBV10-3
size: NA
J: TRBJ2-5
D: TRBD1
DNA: TGTGCCATCAGGGGGACAGAGCTTGGGGAGACCCAGTACTTC
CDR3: CAIRGTELGETQYF

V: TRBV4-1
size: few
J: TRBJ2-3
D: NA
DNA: TGCGCCAGCAGCCAAGGTCCGGGGTGGACAGATACGCAGTATTTT
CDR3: CASSQGPGWTDTQYF

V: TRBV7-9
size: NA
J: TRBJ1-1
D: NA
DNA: TGTGCCAGCCTCCCAAACAGGCGACGGGACACTGAAGCTTTCTTT
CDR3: CASLPNRRRDTEAFF

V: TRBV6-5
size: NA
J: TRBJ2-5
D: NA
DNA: TGTGCCAGCGGCAATATAAGGGAGACCCAGTACTTC
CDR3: CASGNIRETQYF

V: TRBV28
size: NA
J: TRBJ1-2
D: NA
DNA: TGTGCCAGCAGTCCCGCAGGGGCCCCCTATGGCTACACCTTC
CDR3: CASSPAGAPYGYTF

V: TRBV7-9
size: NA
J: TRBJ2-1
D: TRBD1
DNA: TGTGCCAGCAGCTTAGTAACAGGGGAAAATGAGCAGTTCTTC
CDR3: CASSLVTGENEQFF

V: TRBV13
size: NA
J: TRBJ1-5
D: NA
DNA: TGTGCCAGCAGCTTCTCTGGGGTCGGCGGCAATCAGCCCCAGCATTTT
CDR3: CASSFSGVGGNQPQHF

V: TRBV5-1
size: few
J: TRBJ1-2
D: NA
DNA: TGCGCCAGCAGCTCGACGGATGGCTACACCTTC
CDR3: CASSSTDGYTF

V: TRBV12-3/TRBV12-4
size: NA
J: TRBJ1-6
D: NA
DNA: TGTGCCAGCGTTTCGGGACCAGATAATTCACCCCTCCACTTT
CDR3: CASVSGPDNSPLHF

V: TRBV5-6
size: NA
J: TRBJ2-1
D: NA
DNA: TGTGCCAGCAGCGAAAGCCCGGGATCCCCCTACAATGAGCAGTTCTTC
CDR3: CASSESPGSPYNEQFF

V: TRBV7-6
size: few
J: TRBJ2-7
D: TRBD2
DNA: TGTGCCAGCAGCTTCGGGGGGGACTACGAGCAGTACTTC
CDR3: CASSFGGDYEQYF

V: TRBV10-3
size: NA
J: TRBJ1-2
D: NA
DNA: TGTGCCATTGGAACCGGGGCCGGGCACGGCTACACCTTC
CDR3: CAIGTGAGHGYTF

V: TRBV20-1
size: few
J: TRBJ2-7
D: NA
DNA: TGCAGTGCTAGTGACACGTTCGGGACGGCGGGGTACGAGCAGTACTTC
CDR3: CSASDTFGTAGYEQYF

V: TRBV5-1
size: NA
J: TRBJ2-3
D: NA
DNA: TGCGCCAGCAGCTTGGATCCCTCGGGACCCGCCTTGTTCGATACGCAGTATTTT
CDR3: CASSLDPSGPALFDTQYF

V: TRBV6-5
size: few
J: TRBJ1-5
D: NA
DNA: TGTGCCAGCAGTCGAACAGGGAATAATAATCAGCCCCAGCATTTT
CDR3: CASSRTGNNNQPQHF

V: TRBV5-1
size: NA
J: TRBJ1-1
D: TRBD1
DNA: TGCGCCAGCAGCTTAACGTACAGGGGCACTGAAGCTTTCTTT
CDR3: CASSLTYRGTEAFF